A single sample gave rise to the 5 T cell receptor beta chains below, sequenced in a study of T cells in Graves' hyperthyroidism and ophthalmopathy. The TCR beta CDR3 regions underwent amplification using RNA transcripts as the source. Carried out on the TCR CDR3, a first-round RT-PCR used the HTBI primer set. TCRdb re-called the multiplex PCR reads with MiXCR, one entry per CDR3 protein. The table records about half a million distinct CDR3 sequences, around a quarter of them present only once. Sample: blood. The receptor set was obtained from a woman aged 25 to 45 with Graves' ophthalmopathy.

This clonotype has only a few counts. The rearrangement uses TRBV25-1 and TRBJ2-5, with no clear D. This CDR3 has 15 amino acids. Germline-derived CDR1 and CDR2 are MGHDK and SYGVNS. The V end was cut by 3 bases, the J end by 1 base, with 12 bases between. The CDR3: CASSDPGRLQETQYF. The CDR3 DNA follows: TGTGCCAGCAGTGACCCCGGACGGCTCCAAGAGACCCAGTACTTC.

This clonotype was counted many times. The chain joins TRBV29-1 to TRBJ1-2, with unresolved D. V lost 4 bases and J lost 4, with 7 bases in between. CDR1 and CDR2 from the germline V gene are SQVTM and ANQGSEA. This CDR3 spans 11 amino acids. This CDR3 is CSVVKLYGYTF. CDR3 coding DNA: TGCAGCGTTGTTAAGCTCTATGGCTACACCTTC.

The gene calls are TRBV6-2 or TRBV6-3 and TRBJ2-2, with TRBD2 matching 9 bases. The junction had 13 bases not matched to a gene; V was cut back by 6 bases and J by 5 bases. CDR1 MNHEY and CDR2 SVGEGT come from the germline V gene. CDR3 length: 17 amino acids. CDR3 sequence reads: CASRLFHSGRSTGELFF. The DNA of the CDR3 is TGTGCCAGCAGACTGTTTCATAGCGGGAGATCGACCGGGGAGCTGTTTTTT.

This clonotype was seen many times. The V call is TRBV28, the J call TRBJ2-5; 11 nucleotides align to TRBD1. Trimming cost V 8 bases and J 2 bases; bases outside gene matches: 7. CDR1 and CDR2 (germline): MDHEN, SYDVKM. CDR3 length: 15 residues. The CDR3 sequence: CASQKWDRGQETQYF. Here the CDR3 DNA reads TGTGCCAGCCAAAAATGGGACAGGGGGCAAGAGACCCAGTACTTC.

This clonotype was observed a few times. The V and J genes are TRBV10-3 and TRBJ1-1; 7 bases are a match to TRBD1. CDR1 is ENHRY, CDR2 SYGVKD, per germline. The CDR3 length is 14 residues. Trimming took 5 bases from V and 5 from J; bases not matched to a gene: 8. In DNA, the CDR3 is TGTGCCATCAGTAGGGAGGGGGCGCGGACTGAAGCTTTCTTT. It encodes CAISREGARTEAFF.